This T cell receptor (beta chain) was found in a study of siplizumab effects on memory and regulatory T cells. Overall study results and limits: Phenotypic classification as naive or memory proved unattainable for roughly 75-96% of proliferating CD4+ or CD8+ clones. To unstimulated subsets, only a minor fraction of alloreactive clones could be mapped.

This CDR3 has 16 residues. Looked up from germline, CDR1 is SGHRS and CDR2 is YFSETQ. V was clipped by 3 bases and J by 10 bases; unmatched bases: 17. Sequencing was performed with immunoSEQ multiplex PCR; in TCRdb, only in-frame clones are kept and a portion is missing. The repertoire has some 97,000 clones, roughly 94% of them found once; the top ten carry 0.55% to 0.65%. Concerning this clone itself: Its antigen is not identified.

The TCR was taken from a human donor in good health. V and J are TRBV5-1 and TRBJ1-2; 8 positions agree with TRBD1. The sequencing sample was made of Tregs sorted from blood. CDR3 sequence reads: CASSSRTGYARAFYTF. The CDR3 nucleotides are TGCGCCAGCAGCTCTAGGACAGGGTATGCCCGCGCGTTCTACACCTTC.